This T cell receptor (beta chain) was captured by sequencing in a study of T cell responses to AZD1222 COVID-19 vaccine. Findings and caveats of the study: Nearly half of spike-specific TCRs reportedly target variant regions that are unmutated in the B.1.351 and B.1.1.7 variants. Donors were mostly white British, more females; clonal diversity possibly underestimated.

V was trimmed by 2 bases and J by 1 base, leaving 9 bases between them. Germline V gene data show CDR1 as SGHRS and CDR2 as YFSETQ. The CDR3 spans 14 residues. Clones were sequenced by immunoSEQ multiplex PCR, and TCRdb holds only the in-frame ones, with some missing. Among about 270,000 clones, around 93% were seen once, and the ten largest hold about 0.5%. Details on this clone: The antigen is unknown.

This receptor was taken from an adult who received the AZD1222 COVID-19 vaccine. J is TRBJ1-1 and V is TRBV5-1; D possibly corresponds to TRBD1 (5 bases). Sequencing was performed on peripheral blood, taken 28 days after the second AZD1222 dose. The chain's CDR3 is CASSFQDRNTEAFF. Written as DNA, the CDR3 is TGCGCCAGCAGCTTTCAAGACAGGAACACTGAAGCTTTCTTT.